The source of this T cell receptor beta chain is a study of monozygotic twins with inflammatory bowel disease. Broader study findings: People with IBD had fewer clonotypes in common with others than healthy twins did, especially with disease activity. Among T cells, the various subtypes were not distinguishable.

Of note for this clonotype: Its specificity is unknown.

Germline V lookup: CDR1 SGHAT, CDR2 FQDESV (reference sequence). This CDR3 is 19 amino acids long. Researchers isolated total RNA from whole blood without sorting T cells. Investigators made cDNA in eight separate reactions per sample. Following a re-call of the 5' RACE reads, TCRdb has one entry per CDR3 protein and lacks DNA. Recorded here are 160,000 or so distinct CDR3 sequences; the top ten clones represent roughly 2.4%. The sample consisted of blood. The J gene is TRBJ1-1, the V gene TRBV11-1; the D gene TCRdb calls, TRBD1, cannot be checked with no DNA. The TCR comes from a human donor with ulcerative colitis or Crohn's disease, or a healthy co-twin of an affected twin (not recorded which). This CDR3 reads CASSQTTSGQAVLGTEAFF. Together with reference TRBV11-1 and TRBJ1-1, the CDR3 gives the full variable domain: EAEVAQSPRYKITEKSQAVAFWCDPISGHATLYWYRQILGQGPELLVQFQDESVVDDSQLPKDRFSAERLKGVDSTLKIQPAELGDSAMYLCASSQTTSGQAVLGTEAFFGQGTRLTVV.